The source of this TCR beta chain is a study of graft-versus-host responses after intestinal transplantation. Study in general: Induction using anti-thymocyte globulin, followed by tacrolimus and steroids for 2 to 4 years, was given to all recipients.

CDR1 and CDR2 (germline): SGHNT, YYREEE (reference sequence). The CDR3 extends over 16 amino acids. V shed 4 bases, J shed 0 bases, and the junction held 4 bases outside the gene matches. The table came from immunoSEQ multiplex PCR; TCRdb's copy has only in-frame clones and leaves some out. The sample yields roughly 23,000 clones, over 90% seen once. Points from the study as a whole: Early post-transplant falls in HvG clones accompanied the peak levels of circulating GvH clones. Researchers found GvH clones in recipient marrow, and some showed up first in ileum or blood. The presence of high graft-versus-host to host-versus-graft clonal ratios in allografts characterized patients with graft-donor T cell macrochimerism.

Concerning this clone itself: Its antigen is not known.

This sequence joins TRBV5-4 and TRBJ2-3; 11 bases fit TRBD1. This TCR derives from a human patient who received an intestinal transplant, so some T cells may come from the graft donor. The sequenced sample was PBMCs, obtained 39 days after intestinal transplant. CDR3: CASSIGQGASTDTQYF. As DNA, the CDR3 is TGTGCCAGCAGCATCGGACAGGGGGCTAGCACAGATACGCAGTATTTT.